This entry lists 2 T cell receptor beta chains sequenced from one sample in a study of T cells in localized non-small cell lung cancer. The repertoire was sequenced with immunoSEQ multiplex PCR; TCRdb's copy has only in-frame clones and lacks some. This table has almost 30,000 clones, about 88% appearing once. The sequencing here drew on peripheral blood, taken before any cancer treatment. Receptor source: a female donor over 55 with stage III squamous cell lung carcinoma.

This clone was recorded a few times. This chain joins TRBV28 and TRBJ1-1, with D possibly being TRBD1 (5 bases). CDR3 size: 13 residues. Trimming took 6 bases from V and 5 from J, leaving 13 bases between them. Germline values: CDR1 MDHEN, CDR2 SYDVKM. In nucleotides, the CDR3 is TGTGCCAGCAGCTTCGGGGGGTGGACTGAAGCTTTCTTT. It encodes CASSFGGWTEAFF.

This chain joins TRBV19 and TRBJ2-1, with TRBD1 matching 7 bases. J gave up 4 bases and V 7 bases, and 7 bases lay outside the gene matches. The CDR3 extends over 14 amino acids. Germline CDR1 and CDR2: LNHDA and SQIVND (reference sequence). This CDR3 is CASNRQGIYNEQFF. The CDR3 nucleotides are TGTGCCAGTAACAGACAGGGCATTTACAATGAGCAGTTCTTC.